These 10 T cell receptor beta chains share one sample of origin, sequenced in a study of blood T cell repertoires in COVID-19. Generated by immunoSEQ multiplex PCR, the TCRdb table keeps only in-frame clones and is missing some. Seen here are some 300,000 clones, roughly 89% observed once, and the top ten hold under 1.1%. The sequenced material came from peripheral blood. These receptors all stem from a woman aged 40-49 years with COVID-19, enrolled during active disease.

This clone was detected a few times. This chain uses TRBV7-2 with TRBJ2-7, with a weak D call TRBD1 (5 bases). Trimming removed 5 bases at V and 4 bases at J, with 12 bases between. This CDR3 has 13 residues. Germline V lookup: CDR1 SGHTA, CDR2 FQGNSA. DNA for the CDR3: TGTGCCAGCAGCCATGACAGTGCGTACGAGCAGTACTTC. Amino acids: CASSHDSAYEQYF. The full variable domain, its missing parts supplied by reference TRBV7-2 and TRBJ2-7, is GAGVSQSPSNKVTEKGKDVELRCDPISGHTALYWYRQSLGQGLEFLIYFQGNSAPDKSGLPSDRFSAERTGGSVSTLTIQRTQQEDSAVYLCASSHDSAYEQYFGPGTRLTVT.

This clone has just one count. The CDR3 protein is CATSREGATDTQYF. The CDR3 bases are TGTGCCACCAGCAGAGAGGGGGCAACAGATACGCAGTATTTT. The chain employs TRBV15 and TRBJ2-3; D perhaps matches TRBD1 (6 bases). Trimming removed 0 bases at V and 3 bases at J, with 7 bases between. CDR1 is LNHNV and CDR2 is YYDKDF in the germline V gene (reference sequence). CDR3 size: 14 residues.

The V and J genes are TRBV6-5 and TRBJ1-2, with D unresolved. CDR1 MNHEY and CDR2 SVGAGI come from the germline V gene. The CDR3 covers 13 residues. The V end lost 8 bases, the J end lost 8 bases, and 18 bases lay between the germline ends. This chain's CDR3 is CASSELRSGGYTF. In nucleotides, the CDR3 is TGTGCCAGCTCGGAACTTCGGAGCGGGGGCTACACCTTC.

The chain uses TRBV28 and TRBJ2-3; TRBD2 matches at 7 bases. The length of the CDR3 is 13 residues. The V and J ends lost 5 bases and 4 bases, in that order; junction bases with no gene match: 3. From germline, CDR1 is MDHEN and CDR2 SYDVKM. CDR3 DNA sequence: TGTGCCAGCAGTAACCGGGGGGCAGATACGCAGTATTTT. This sequence encodes CASSNRGADTQYF. The complete variable domain, with remaining parts taken from reference TRBV28 and TRBJ2-3, reads DVKVTQSSRYLVKRTGEKVFLECVQDMDHENMFWYRQDPGLGLRLIYFSYDVKMKEKGDIPEGYSVSREKKERFSLILESASTNQTSMYLCASSNRGADTQYFGPGTRLTVL.

V and J are TRBV6-2 or TRBV6-3 and TRBJ1-2; 7 bases align to TRBD1. The ends lost 6 bases at V and 3 bases at J; junction bases unmatched: 1. From germline, CDR1 is MNHEY and CDR2 SVGEGT. This CDR3 region has 12 residues. Written as DNA, the CDR3 is TGTGCCAGCAGCACAGGGGACTATGGCTACACCTTC. Translation gives CASSTGDYGYTF.

This clone has a handful of counts. This chain uses TRBV27 with TRBJ1-1; TRBD1 matches 7 bases. The germline V gene encodes CDR1 MNHEY and CDR2 SMNVEV (reference sequence). This CDR3 has 14 residues. V shed 6 bases and J 4 bases; nucleotides not matched to a gene: 8. CDR3 bases: TGTGCCAGCAGCCCTCGACAGGGTGGCACTGAAGCTTTCTTT. As protein: CASSPRQGGTEAFF.

The chain combines TRBV10-3 with TRBJ2-1; 7 positions match TRBD1. This CDR3 has 12 amino acids. With 4 bases clipped from V and 10 bases from J, the junction kept 4 bases outside the gene matches. Germline values: CDR1 ENHRY, CDR2 SYGVKD. CDR3 sequence: CAISANRGEQFF. The CDR3 nucleotides are TGTGCCATCAGTGCTAACAGGGGCGAGCAGTTCTTC.

This clone was detected a few times. The chain recombines TRBV19 with TRBJ1-4; 7 nucleotides align to TRBD1. Per germline, CDR1 LNHDA and CDR2 SQIVND (reference sequence). The CDR3 consists of 18 residues. The trim removed 8 bases at V and 3 bases at J, leaving 18 bases unmatched. The CDR3 nucleotides read TGTGCCAGTTCTTCATTGACAGGGCGTGGGCATCCTAATGAAAAACTGTTTTTT. It specifies CASSSLTGRGHPNEKLFF. Full variable domain (remainder filled in from reference TRBV19 and TRBJ1-4): DGGITQSPKYLFRKEGQNVTLSCEQNLNHDAMYWYRQDPGQGLRLIYYSQIVNDFQKGDIAEGYSVSREKKESFPLTVTSAQKNPTAFYLCASSSLTGRGHPNEKLFFGSGTQLSVL.

This sequence joins TRBV19 and TRBJ1-5, with a weak D call TRBD1 (6 bases). The germline V gene has CDR1 LNHDA and CDR2 SQIVND (reference sequence). V lost 1 base, J lost 1 base, and 8 bases lay in between. CDR3 size: 15 residues. CDR3 residues: CASSIGQASNQPQHF. The CDR3 DNA sequence: TGTGCCAGTAGTATAGGACAGGCCAGCAATCAGCCCCAGCATTTT.

V gene TRBV20-1 combines with J gene TRBJ2-7, with D perhaps matching TRBD1 (6 bases). The germline gives CDR1 DFQATT, CDR2 SNEGSKA (reference sequence). The ends were cut back, 5 bases at V and 0 bases at J, with 17 bases in the middle. The CDR3 sequence is 15 residues long. Here the CDR3 reads CSACAPGTFSYEQYF. The CDR3 nucleotides read TGCAGTGCTTGTGCCCCCGGGACATTCTCCTACGAGCAGTACTTC.